These 25 T cell receptor beta chains came from one sample sequenced in a study of T cell responses to AZD1222 COVID-19 vaccine. Generated by immunoSEQ multiplex PCR, the TCRdb table keeps only in-frame clones and is missing some. The table shows fewer than 200,000 clones, with roughly 92% occurring only once. The sequencing used peripheral blood, collected 28 days after the second dose of the MenACWY control vaccine. These receptors were obtained from an adult who received the MenACWY meningococcal vaccine as a control.

The chain has TRBV7-9 and TRBJ1-6; no firm D call. Trimming removed 3 bases at V and 5 bases at J, with 5 bases between. Germline CDR1 reads SEHNR; CDR2 reads FQNEAQ (reference sequence). The CDR3 sequence is 13 residues long. The CDR3 sequence is CASSFKDNSPLHF. The DNA for the CDR3 is TGTGCCAGCAGCTTCAAGGATAATTCACCCCTCCACTTT.

The chain uses TRBV24-1 and TRBJ1-4, with D possibly being TRBD1 (6 bases). The CDR3 is made up of 13 amino acids. The ends were cut back, 7 bases at V and 10 bases at J, with 15 bases in the middle. Germline-derived CDR1 and CDR2 are KGHDR and SFDVKD. This chain's CDR3 is CATSAGVGGKLFF. CDR3 nucleotide sequence: TGTGCCACCAGCGCAGGGGTCGGTGGAAAACTGTTTTTT.

This clone has just a few counts. The rearrangement joins TRBV25-1 to TRBJ2-3; no reliable D call. The CDR3 runs 15 residues. The V end was cut by 4 bases, the J end by 5 bases, with 16 bases between. Germline CDR1 and CDR2: MGHDK and SYGVNS. The CDR3 DNA follows: TGTGCCAGCAGTGGGATCTGGACCGGGCGAGATACGCAGTATTTT. Its translation is CASSGIWTGRDTQYF.

This clone was counted only a few times. V gene TRBV7-8 combines with J gene TRBJ1-1; TRBD1 matches at 7 bases. The CDR3 totals 15 residues. Germline lookup yields CDR1 SGHVS and CDR2 FQNEAQ. Unmatched junction bases numbered 7, after V lost 5 bases and J lost 1 base. The CDR3: CASSRTRGENTEAFF. The CDR3 DNA is TGTGCCAGCAGCAGAACCAGGGGGGAGAACACTGAAGCTTTCTTT.

The CDR3 coding sequence is TGTGCCAGCAGTTTAACCAGGGTAGATACGCAGTATTTT. Its translation is CASSLTRVDTQYF. The rearrangement links TRBV27 to TRBJ2-3, with D perhaps matching TRBD1 (5 bases). This CDR3 contains 13 residues. Germline values: CDR1 MNHEY, CDR2 SMNVEV (reference sequence). Trimming pared 2 bases from V and 5 bases from J, leaving 8 bases between.

The chain is built from TRBV5-1 and TRBJ1-2; tentatively, D is TRBD1 (6 bases). Germline lookup yields CDR1 SGHRS and CDR2 YFSETQ. This CDR3 comprises 15 residues. V lost 4 bases to trimming and J lost 1 base, with 14 bases between them. The CDR3 bases are TGCGCCAGCAGCCCCCCCGGAGGGGGTAACTATGGCTACACCTTC. It encodes CASSPPGGGNYGYTF.

The chain joins TRBV3-1 (or the pseudogene TRBV3-2) to TRBJ1-4; no definite D call. The germline CDR1 and CDR2 sequences are LGHDT and YNNKEL (reference sequence). The V end lost 5 bases, the J end lost 7 bases, and 14 bases lay between the germline ends. The CDR3 consists of 14 residues. The CDR3 loop reads CASSVLLSSEKLFF. CDR3 coding DNA: TGTGCCAGCAGCGTTCTATTATCGAGTGAAAAACTGTTTTTT.

The chain combines TRBV28 with TRBJ1-5; 10 nucleotides match TRBD1. CDR3 length equals 15 residues. Trimming at V came to 8 bases and at J to 7 bases, leaving 11 bases not matched to a gene. CDR1 and CDR2 (germline): MDHEN, SYDVKM. CDR3 sequence: CASHRSGTGVQPQHF. The CDR3 DNA follows: TGTGCCAGCCATAGGTCGGGGACAGGGGTCCAGCCCCAGCATTTT.

This clone has just one count. The rearrangement joins TRBV4-2 to TRBJ2-7; D gene uncertain. The CDR3 is 12 amino acids. V dropped 2 bases and J dropped 0 bases, with 2 bases sitting between them. From germline, CDR1 is LGHNA and CDR2 YNFKEQ. CDR3 residues: CASSQSSYEQYF. The CDR3 coding sequence is TGTGCCAGCAGCCAATCCTCCTACGAGCAGTACTTC.

J is TRBJ1-1 and V is TRBV6-2 or TRBV6-3, with D hard to call. This CDR3 spans 15 amino acids. Germline V CDR1 and CDR2: MNHEY, SVGEGT. Trimming stripped 2 bases from V and 4 bases from J, with 14 bases between. The CDR3 coding sequence is TGTGCCAGCAGTTACCCCGCCCGGGTCAGCACTGAAGCTTTCTTT. Translation gives CASSYPARVSTEAFF.

This chain joins TRBV4-1 and TRBJ2-7, with TRBD2 as a possible D gene (6 bases). Trimming took 0 bases from V and 1 from J, leaving 10 bases between them. The germline gives CDR1 MGHRA, CDR2 YSYEKL. This CDR3 region has 15 residues. This CDR3 is CASSQENSGSYEQYF. DNA for the CDR3: TGCGCCAGCAGCCAAGAAAACAGCGGGTCCTACGAGCAGTACTTC.

The J gene is TRBJ2-1, the V gene TRBV7-2; D not certain. The germline CDR1 and CDR2 sequences are SGHTA and FQGNSA. Trimming took off 0 bases at V and 2 bases at J, with 5 bases between the two ends. This CDR3 contains 14 residues. CDR3 sequence: CASSLAGTYNEQFF. The CDR3 nucleotides are TGTGCCAGCAGCTTAGCAGGAACCTACAATGAGCAGTTCTTC. Supplemented by reference TRBV7-2 and TRBJ2-1, the full variable domain reads GAGVSQSPSNKVTEKGKDVELRCDPISGHTALYWYRQSLGQGLEFLIYFQGNSAPDKSGLPSDRFSAERTGGSVSTLTIQRTQQEDSAVYLCASSLAGTYNEQFFGPGTRLTVL.

The chain combines TRBV27 with TRBJ2-7; 11 positions agree with TRBD1. Trimming removed 6 bases from V and 5 bases from J; junction bases left unmatched: 6. This CDR3 contains 14 residues. Germline lookup yields CDR1 MNHEY and CDR2 SMNVEV (reference sequence). The CDR3 reads CASSLWTGGDEQYF. The CDR3, as DNA: TGTGCCAGCAGCCTATGGACAGGGGGCGACGAGCAGTACTTC.

The CDR3 region has the DNA TGTGCCAGTAGTCCGGACAGGGGAAGTGAAGCTTTCTTT. This translates into CASSPDRGSEAFF. V is TRBV19 and J is TRBJ1-1; 9 bases fit TRBD1. The trim removed 5 bases at V and 7 bases at J, leaving 5 bases unmatched. CDR3 length: 13 amino acids. The germline V gene has CDR1 LNHDA and CDR2 SQIVND (reference sequence).

This clone was recorded once. CDR3 residues: CAWRDGSPLHF. CDR3 coding DNA: TGTGCCTGGCGGGACGGCTCACCCCTCCACTTT. The chain links TRBV30 to TRBJ1-6; TRBD1 is a possible D gene (5 bases). Per germline, CDR1 GTSNPN and CDR2 SVGIG (reference sequence). This CDR3 contains 11 residues. The V end was cut by 5 bases, the J end by 10 bases, with 9 bases between.

This clone was picked up one time. The chain is built from TRBV19 and TRBJ1-4, with 8 positions matching TRBD1. Germline V gives CDR1 LNHDA, CDR2 SQIVND (reference sequence). There are 15 residues in the CDR3. The junction had 8 bases not matched to a gene; V was cut back by 3 bases and J by 8 bases. CDR3 region: CASSMAVAGGEKLFF. DNA for the CDR3: TGTGCCAGTAGTATGGCGGTGGCAGGGGGCGAAAAACTGTTTTTT.

This chain joins TRBV30 and TRBJ1-5, with 7 nucleotides matching TRBD1. Germline CDR1 GTSNPN, CDR2 SVGIG (reference sequence). The CDR3 loop spans 15 amino acids. V lost 0 bases and J lost 3; bases outside the gene matches: 5. CDR3 DNA sequence: TGTGCCTGGAGTGTACTTGGGACAGCCAATCAGCCCCAGCATTTT. Protein product: CAWSVLGTANQPQHF.

The rearrangement uses TRBV30 and TRBJ2-7; 8 bases line up with TRBD1. The ends lost 2 bases at V and 3 bases at J; junction bases unmatched: 12. Per the germline V gene, CDR1 is GTSNPN and CDR2 is SVGIG (reference sequence). This CDR3 has 16 amino acids. Written as DNA, the CDR3 is TGTGCCTGGAGTACGAAATCCGGGACAGGTTTCTACGAGCAGTACTTC. This encodes CAWSTKSGTGFYEQYF. Full variable domain (outside the CDR3, taken from reference TRBV30 and TRBJ2-7): SQTIHQWPATLVQPVGSPLSLECTVEGTSNPNLYWYRQAAGRGLQLLFYSVGIGQISSEVPQNLSASRPQDRQFILSSKKLLLSDSGFYLCAWSTKSGTGFYEQYFGPGTRLTVT.

The genes are TRBV15 and TRBJ1-5; 7 bases line up with TRBD1. The ends lost 1 base at V and 7 bases at J; junction bases unmatched: 10. CDR1 and CDR2 from the germline V gene are LNHNV and YYDKDF (reference sequence). CDR3 length equals 16 residues. The CDR3 here is CATSRGPLGGAQPQHF. CDR3 DNA sequence: TGTGCCACCAGCAGAGGTCCCTTAGGGGGCGCACAGCCCCAGCATTTT.

This clone occurred once. The chain combines TRBV11-1 with TRBJ1-3; no definite D call. This CDR3 is 15 amino acids long. V lost 3 bases and J lost 4, with 13 bases in between. CDR1 and CDR2 (germline): SGHAT, FQDESV (reference sequence). The CDR3 sequence: CASSFSSFRGNTIYF. As DNA, the CDR3 is TGTGCCAGCAGCTTCTCTTCTTTTCGAGGAAACACCATATATTTT.

This chain connects TRBV6-1 to TRBJ1-1, with 9 bases lining up with TRBD1. Germline trimming cut 2 bases from V and 0 bases from J; bases unmatched to any gene: 4. The CDR3 totals 16 residues. Germline assignment: CDR1 MNHNS and CDR2 SASEGT. CDR3 region: CASSERTGAVNTEAFF. Written as DNA, the CDR3 is TGTGCCAGCAGTGAACGGACAGGGGCCGTGAACACTGAAGCTTTCTTT.

The gene calls are TRBV28 and TRBJ1-6, with D perhaps matching TRBD1 (5 bases). With 1 base removed from V and 10 bases from J, the gap between germline ends came to 14 bases. The germline V gene has CDR1 MDHEN and CDR2 SYDVKM. The CDR3 loop spans 15 amino acids. The CDR3 loop is CASSLFGTQASPLHF. CDR3 DNA: TGTGCCAGCAGTTTATTCGGGACTCAGGCATCACCCCTCCACTTT.

This rearrangement joins TRBV15 to TRBJ1-2; 7 nucleotides line up with TRBD1. The CDR3 loop spans 16 amino acids. From germline, CDR1 is LNHNV and CDR2 YYDKDF (reference sequence). J gave up 4 bases and V 1 base, and 9 bases lay outside the gene matches. CDR3 amino acids: CATSRALGTASYGYTF. The CDR3 DNA reads as TGTGCCACCAGCAGAGCCTTAGGGACAGCAAGCTATGGCTACACCTTC.

The DNA of the CDR3 is TGTGCCAGCAGTGAGTCTCTAGCGGGTTTCAATGAGCAGTTCTTC. Amino acid sequence: CASSESLAGFNEQFF. This chain connects TRBV2 to TRBJ2-1; TRBD2 matches 8 bases. CDR1 and CDR2 from the germline V gene are SNHLY and FYNNEI. The CDR3 extends over 15 amino acids. J was trimmed by 6 bases and V by 3 bases; bases with no gene match: 7.

V usage is TRBV3-1 (or the pseudogene TRBV3-2) and J usage is TRBJ1-2; D is unclear. Germline V CDR1 and CDR2: LGHDT, YNNKEL (reference sequence). V was cut by 4 bases and J by 0 bases, with 6 bases left in between. CDR3 length equals 13 residues. This CDR3 is CASSRLANYGYTF. Here the CDR3 DNA reads TGTGCCAGCAGCCGTTTAGCTAACTATGGCTACACCTTC.